This TCR beta chain was profiled in a study of glioma-infiltrating T cells after dendritic cell vaccination. Overall study: Dendritic cell vaccination trial patients had either newly diagnosed or recurrent glioblastoma.

Profiling relied on immunoSEQ multiplex PCR, and the TCRdb table lists in-frame clones only, not all of them. The sample contains around 78,000 clones, less than 85% of which appear only once. This CDR3 is 15 amino acids long. The V gene's germline CDR1 is GTSNPN and CDR2 SVGIG (reference sequence). Germline trimming cut 1 base from V and 5 bases from J; bases unmatched to any gene: 7. The sample's time point: after dendritic cell vaccination, including at tumor progression/relapse. The receptor was derived from a human donor with glioblastoma. The chain couples TRBV30 to TRBJ1-2, with 10 bases aligning to TRBD1. Material: blood, obtained after dendritic cell vaccination. The CDR3 is CAWSDPGQGEYGYTF. The CDR3, as DNA: TGTGCCTGGAGTGACCCCGGACAGGGGGAGTATGGCTACACCTTC.